This passage covers 18 T cell receptor beta chains from one sample sequenced in a study of spatial heterogeneity in lung cancer. Time point specified: sample taken at primary tumor resection. The study sequenced unsorted whole RNA from tumor, nontumor lung or frozen PBMC. TCRdb fed the 5' RACE reads into MiXCR, producing one record per CDR3 protein. The sample carries more than 80,000 distinct CDR3 sequences, about an eighth recorded once. The sample was PBMCs, taken at surgery. The receptor set was obtained from a male donor with early-stage non-small cell lung cancer.

V is TRBV11-2 and J is TRBJ2-3; TRBD2 matches at 11 bases. After removal of 4 bases from V and 6 bases from J, the junction contained 6 bases not matched to a gene. The CDR3 runs 15 residues. Germline CDR1 reads SGHAT; CDR2 reads FQNNGV. This CDR3 is CASSSSGGTIDTQYF. The CDR3 coding sequence is TGTGCCAGCAGCTCTAGCGGGGGGACCATTGATACGCAGTATTTT.

This clonotype was found a few times. This rearrangement joins TRBV7-2 to TRBJ2-5, with 9 bases that match TRBD2. Germline trimming cut 5 bases from V and 10 bases from J; bases unmatched to any gene: 14. Germline V CDR1 and CDR2: SGHTA, FQGNSA. This CDR3 is 15 amino acids long. Written as DNA, the CDR3 is TGTGCCAGCAGCCATAGCGGGAGTCTTGGCTGGAACCAGTACTTC. Its translation is CASSHSGSLGWNQYF.

The rearrangement uses TRBV7-2 and TRBJ2-5; 15 bases line up with TRBD2. The CDR3 consists of 19 residues. V gave up 5 bases and J gave up 1 base; unmatched junction bases: 11. CDR1 is SGHTA, CDR2 FQGNSA, per germline. CDR3 residues: CASSRGLAGGRSLQETQYF. The CDR3 DNA is TGTGCCAGCAGCCGAGGACTAGCGGGGGGGCGTTCCCTCCAAGAGACCCAGTACTTC.

This sequence joins TRBV7-3 and TRBJ2-2; 7 positions agree with TRBD2. This CDR3 is built from 19 residues. Germline V gene data show CDR1 as SGHTA and CDR2 as FQGTGA. V lost 1 base, J lost 5 bases, and 16 bases stayed unmatched. CDR3 loop: CASSLMALRGNKGTGELFF. CDR3 coding DNA: TGTGCCAGCAGCTTAATGGCCCTGCGGGGGAATAAAGGGACCGGGGAGCTGTTTTTT.

V is TRBV27 and J is TRBJ2-3; D call uncertain. CDR3 size: 12 residues. The germline V gene has CDR1 MNHEY and CDR2 SMNVEV (reference sequence). V was trimmed by 9 bases and J by 2 bases, leaving 9 bases between them. CDR3 region: CARPAPTDTQYF. The CDR3, as DNA: TGTGCCAGACCCGCCCCCACAGATACGCAGTATTTT.

This clonotype was observed a handful of times. The gene calls are TRBV12-3 or TRBV12-4 and TRBJ1-5, with TRBD1 as a possible D gene (6 bases). V was cut by 3 bases and J by 6 bases, with 18 bases left in between. The CDR3 runs 16 residues. The CDR3 protein is CASSLYRVSGSQPQHF. The CDR3 nucleotides read TGTGCCAGCAGTTTGTACAGGGTGAGTGGAAGTCAGCCCCAGCATTTT.

A few counts support this clonotype. The J gene is TRBJ1-5, the V gene TRBV24-1; weak D call: TRBD1 (6 bases). V shed 5 bases and J shed 4 bases, with 14 bases lying between them. In germline, CDR1 is KGHDR, CDR2 SFDVKD. The CDR3 spans 15 residues. The chain's CDR3 is CATSVGGGGNQPQHF. The CDR3 region has the DNA TGTGCCACCAGTGTCGGGGGAGGGGGTAATCAGCCCCAGCATTTT.

The genes are TRBV3-1 and TRBJ2-2; D unclear. The V end was cut by 1 base, the J end by 0 bases, with 12 bases between. This CDR3 spans 17 amino acids. CDR1 and CDR2 from the germline V gene are LGHDT and YNNKEL (reference sequence). Here the CDR3 reads CASSQVLDTTNTGELFF. The CDR3 DNA follows: TGTGCCAGCAGCCAAGTTCTTGACACCACGAACACCGGGGAGCTGTTTTTT.

As to this clonotype: The junction shows a germline mismatch at one end, possibly a read error. The J gene is TRBJ2-1, the V gene TRBV2; TRBD1 or TRBD2 may be the D gene (6 bases each). This CDR3 spans 14 amino acids. Germline CDR1 reads SNHLY; CDR2 reads FYNNEI. The CDR3 DNA reads TGTGCCAGCAGCGAAGGGGGGTCCTACAATGAGCAGTTCTTC. Protein sequence: CASSEGGSYNEQFF.

This clonotype was seen a few times. The chain links TRBV15 to TRBJ2-1, with a weak D call TRBD2 (5 bases). The CDR3 has 13 amino acids. V was trimmed by 4 bases and J by 9 bases, leaving 13 bases between them. From germline, CDR1 is LNHNV and CDR2 YYDKDF (reference sequence). The CDR3 coding sequence is TGTGCCACCAGCACCGGGAACGGGATTGAGCAGTTCTTC. This translates into CATSTGNGIEQFF.

The chain employs TRBV18 and TRBJ1-2; the D gene is possibly TRBD1 (5 bases). Germline values: CDR1 KGHSH, CDR2 LQKENI. The CDR3 contains 14 residues. Between the trimmed V and J ends, which lost 4 bases and 6 bases, there was a span of 15 bases. As DNA, the CDR3 is TGTGCCAGCTCACAAACAGAGGGACTCAATGGCTACACCTTC. Its protein product is CASSQTEGLNGYTF.

The chain recombines TRBV5-1 with TRBJ1-5; 10 bases are shared with TRBD1. Trimming cost V 4 bases and J 5 bases; bases outside gene matches: 3. CDR1 and CDR2 from the germline V gene are SGHRS and YFSETQ. This CDR3 region has 14 residues. The CDR3: CASSEGTGDQPQHF. CDR3 DNA: TGCGCCAGCAGCGAAGGGACAGGGGATCAGCCCCAGCATTTT.

The table lists this clonotype with many counts. The genes are TRBV29-1 and TRBJ2-7; possible D gene TRBD2, 7 bases. The CDR3 is 11 residues long. The germline CDR1 and CDR2 sequences are SQVTM and ANQGSEA. V was trimmed by 6 bases and J by 6 bases, leaving 12 bases between them. CDR3 protein: CSVQGGGEQYF. DNA for the CDR3: TGCAGCGTACAGGGAGGGGGCGAGCAGTACTTC.

This clonotype came up a few times. This chain joins TRBV4-1 and TRBJ2-3; 11 nucleotides agree with TRBD2. With 4 bases clipped from V and 0 bases from J, the junction kept 6 bases outside the gene matches. CDR3 length equals 17 residues. CDR1 MGHRA and CDR2 YSYEKL come from the germline V gene. In nucleotides, the CDR3 is TGCGCCAGCAGCCGTGGACTAGCGGGTTTCAGCACAGATACGCAGTATTTT. The encoded protein is CASSRGLAGFSTDTQYF.

CDR3 bases: TGCGCCAGCAACCGGGACAGGGGTAGCACAGATACGCAGTATTTT. Protein: CASNRDRGSTDTQYF. The chain uses TRBV5-1 and TRBJ2-3, with 10 bases that match TRBD1. J gave up 0 bases and V 6 bases, and 4 bases lay outside the gene matches. CDR1 and CDR2 (germline): SGHRS, YFSETQ. The CDR3 sequence is 15 residues long.

In its sample, this clonotype was seen a few times. J is TRBJ2-7 and V is TRBV4-1; D is undetermined. V was cut by 0 bases and J by 3 bases, with 9 bases left in between. From germline, CDR1 is MGHRA and CDR2 YSYEKL. CDR3 length: 14 amino acids. CDR3 amino acids: CASSQEFRNYEQYF. CDR3 bases: TGCGCCAGCAGCCAAGAGTTCCGCAACTACGAGCAGTACTTC.

The chain carries TRBV30 and TRBJ1-1; TRBD1 matches at 10 bases. The CDR3 has 13 amino acids. Germline V lookup: CDR1 GTSNPN, CDR2 SVGIG (reference sequence). After removal of 2 bases from V and 6 bases from J, the junction contained 3 bases not matched to a gene. The CDR3 DNA follows: TGTGCCTGGAGTAGGGACAGGGGCTCTGAAGCTTTCTTT. Residues: CAWSRDRGSEAFF.

This clonotype was picked up a small number of times. The chain links TRBV20-1 to TRBJ2-3; tentatively, D is TRBD2 (5 bases). This CDR3 contains 14 residues. Trimming removed 0 bases from V and 0 bases from J, with 7 bases in between. CDR1 is DFQATT and CDR2 is SNEGSKA in the germline V gene (reference sequence). The CDR3 nucleotides read TGCAGTGCTAGAGAAGCGGATAGCACAGATACGCAGTATTTT. Its protein product is CSAREADSTDTQYF.